This TCR beta chain originates from a study of blood T cells in healthy people across ages. Germline V gives CDR1 SQVTM, CDR2 ANQGSEA. CDR3 length: 12 amino acids. Trimming took 7 bases from V and 1 from J, leaving 11 bases between them. Sample-barcoded 5' priming and a J-beta primer mix drove a second PCR of roughly 7 to 11 cycles. Each cDNA molecule carried a tag from a template-switch adaptor that contained 12 random nucleotides. Each CDR3 protein gets one entry after TCRdb re-called the 5' RACE reads with MiXCR. The repertoire holds under 1,100,000 distinct CDR3 sequences, with around 27% as singletons. This clonotype was recorded a few times. The same sample was also used in a study of T cells of mothers and their children.

The sequence derives from a girl aged 2-10 years in good health. The specimen was blood. The V and J genes are TRBV29-1 and TRBJ2-7; possibly TRBD1 or TRBD2 for D (6 bases each). CDR3 DNA sequence: TGCAGCGCGGTAGGGGGGTCCTACGAGCAGTACTTC. Translated: CSAVGGSYEQYF.